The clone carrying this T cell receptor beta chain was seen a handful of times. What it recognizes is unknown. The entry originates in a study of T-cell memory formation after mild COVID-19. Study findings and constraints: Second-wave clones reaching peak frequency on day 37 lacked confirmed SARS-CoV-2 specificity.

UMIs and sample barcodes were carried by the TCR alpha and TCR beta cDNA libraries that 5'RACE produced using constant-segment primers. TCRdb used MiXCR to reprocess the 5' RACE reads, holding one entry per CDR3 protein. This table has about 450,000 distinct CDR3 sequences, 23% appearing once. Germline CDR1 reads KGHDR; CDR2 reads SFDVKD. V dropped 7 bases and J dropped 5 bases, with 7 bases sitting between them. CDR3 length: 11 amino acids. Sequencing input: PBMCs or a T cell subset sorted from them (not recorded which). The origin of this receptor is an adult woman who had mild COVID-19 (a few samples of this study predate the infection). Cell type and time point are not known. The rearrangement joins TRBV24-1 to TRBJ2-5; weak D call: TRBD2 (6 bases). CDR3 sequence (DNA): TGTGCCACCAGGGAGGGGGAGACCCAGTACTTC. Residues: CATREGETQYF.